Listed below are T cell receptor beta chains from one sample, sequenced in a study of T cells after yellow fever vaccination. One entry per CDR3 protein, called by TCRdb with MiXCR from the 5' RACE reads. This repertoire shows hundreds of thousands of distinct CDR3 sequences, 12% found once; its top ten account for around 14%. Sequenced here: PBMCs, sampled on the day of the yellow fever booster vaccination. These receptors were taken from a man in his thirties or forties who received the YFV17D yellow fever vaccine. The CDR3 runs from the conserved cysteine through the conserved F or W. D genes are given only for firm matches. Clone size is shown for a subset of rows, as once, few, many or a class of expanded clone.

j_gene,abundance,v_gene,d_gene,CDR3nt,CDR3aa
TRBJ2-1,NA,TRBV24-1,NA,TGTGCCACCAGTGAACTCCCTAGCAATGAGCAGTTCTTC,CATSELPSNEQFF
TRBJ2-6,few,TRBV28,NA,TGTGCCAGCAGTATACCCTCTGGGGCCAACGTCCTGACTTTC,CASSIPSGANVLTF
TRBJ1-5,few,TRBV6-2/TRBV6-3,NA,TGTGCCAGCAGCGAACAGGGTTTATATCAGCCCCAGCATTTT,CASSEQGLYQPQHF
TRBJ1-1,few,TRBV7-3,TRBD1,TGTGCCAGCAGTAGACAGGGGAGAACCGAAGCTTTCTTT,CASSRQGRTEAFF
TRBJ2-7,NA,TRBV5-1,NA,TGCGCCAGTCAGGGAGCGAGCTACGAGCAGTACTTC,CASQGASYEQYF
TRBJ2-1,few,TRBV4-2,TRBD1,TGTGCCAGCAGCCTCGCCTGGCAGGGGGCCTACAATGAGCAGTTCTTC,CASSLAWQGAYNEQFF
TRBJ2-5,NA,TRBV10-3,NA,TGTGCCATACAACGTGGACTGGAAGAGACCCAGTACTTC,CAIQRGLEETQYF
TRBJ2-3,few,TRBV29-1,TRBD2,TGCAGCGTGACTAGCGGCACAGATACGCAGTATTTT,CSVTSGTDTQYF
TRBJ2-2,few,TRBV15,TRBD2,TGTGCCACCCTAAGCGGGAGGGCCTCCGGGGAGCTGTTTTTT,CATLSGRASGELFF
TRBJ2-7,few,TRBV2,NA,TGTGCCAGCAGTGAAACCCTTCGGACACCATCGGTCGAGCAGTACTTC,CASSETLRTPSVEQYF
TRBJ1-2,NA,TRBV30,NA,TGTGCCTGGACCGGGTTCTCGGGTCCAAAAACCTACCAATATGGCTACACCTTC,CAWTGFSGPKTYQYGYTF
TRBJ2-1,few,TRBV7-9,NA,TGTGCCAGCAGCTTAAGGAGGACCTCGTACAATGAGCAGTTCTTC,CASSLRRTSYNEQFF
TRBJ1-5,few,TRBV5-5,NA,TGTGCCAGCAGCTTAGTAGGGAGGGGTGTGGGCCAGCCCCAGCATTTT,CASSLVGRGVGQPQHF
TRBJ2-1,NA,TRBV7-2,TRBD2,TGTGCCAGCAGCATCAGCGGGAGGACTAACAATGAGCAGTTCTTC,CASSISGRTNNEQFF
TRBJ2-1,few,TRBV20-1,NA,TGCAGTGCTAGACCGGGATCAGCTAGCGATGAGCAGTTCTTC,CSARPGSASDEQFF
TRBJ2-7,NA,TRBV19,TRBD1,TGTGCCAGTAGTATCCCCCGCAGGGGGTCCGAGCAGTACTTC,CASSIPRRGSEQYF
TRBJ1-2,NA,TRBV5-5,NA,TGTGCCAGCAGCTTATCAGGGGCTGGCTATGGCTACACCTTC,CASSLSGAGYGYTF
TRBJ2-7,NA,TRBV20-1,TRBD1,TGCAGTGCTAGAACGGGACAGGGGCCCTACGAGCAGTACTTC,CSARTGQGPYEQYF
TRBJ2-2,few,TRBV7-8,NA,TGTGCCAGCAGCCTCTATAAGGACACCGGGGAGCTGTTTTTT,CASSLYKDTGELFF
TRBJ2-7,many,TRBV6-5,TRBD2,TGTGCCAGCAGTTCCCTAGGACTAGGGCCCTACGAGCAGTACTTC,CASSSLGLGPYEQYF
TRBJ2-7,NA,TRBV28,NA,TGTGCCAGCAGAGACCCGGACTTCGGGGAGCTCGAGCAGTACTTC,CASRDPDFGELEQYF
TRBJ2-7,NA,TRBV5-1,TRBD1,TGCGCCAGCAGGCGACAGGGTTACGAGCAGTACTTC,CASRRQGYEQYF
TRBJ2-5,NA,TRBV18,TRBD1,TGTGCCAGCTCACCATCGGTGGACAGGGTGCAGACCCAGTACTTC,CASSPSVDRVQTQYF
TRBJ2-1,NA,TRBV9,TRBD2,TGTGCCAGCAGCAAAGCGGGAGGCCCCGGGGAGAATGAGCAGTTCTTC,CASSKAGGPGENEQFF
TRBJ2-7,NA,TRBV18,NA,TGTGCCAGCTCACCACCCCCGGGACAAACCTACGAGCAGAACTTC,CASSPPPGQTYEQNF
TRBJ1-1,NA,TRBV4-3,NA,TGCGCCAGCAGCCAAGCTGATACGGGCATGAACACTGAAGCTTTCTTT,CASSQADTGMNTEAFF
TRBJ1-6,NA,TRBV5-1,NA,TGCGCCAGCAGCAAGCGGACGGTCTCTCAGAATTCACCCCTCCACTTT,CASSKRTVSQNSPLHF
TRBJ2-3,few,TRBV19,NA,TGTGCCAGTAGTATCGGGTCATGGGGCACAGATACGCAGTATTTT,CASSIGSWGTDTQYF
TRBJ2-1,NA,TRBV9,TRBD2,TGTGCCAGCAGCGTTACCGGGACTATCTACAATGAGCAGTTCTTC,CASSVTGTIYNEQFF
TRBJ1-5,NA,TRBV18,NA,TGTGCCAGCTCCGGCCAGCCTAATAGCAATCAGCCCCAGCATTTT,CASSGQPNSNQPQHF
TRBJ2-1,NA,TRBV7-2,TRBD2,TGTGCCAGCGGTAGCGGGATAAACAATGAGCAGTTCTTC,CASGSGINNEQFF
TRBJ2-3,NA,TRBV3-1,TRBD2,TGTGCCAGCAGCCCTATAGCGGGATCAATCCTCACAGATACGCAGTATTTT,CASSPIAGSILTDTQYF
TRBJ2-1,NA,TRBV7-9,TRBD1,TGTGCCAGCAGCCCCCCGGACAGGAACAATGAGCAGTTCTTC,CASSPPDRNNEQFF
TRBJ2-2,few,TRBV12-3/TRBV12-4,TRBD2,TGTGCCAGCAGTTTTCTAGCGGGAGGGGCCGGGGAGCTGTTTTTT,CASSFLAGGAGELFF
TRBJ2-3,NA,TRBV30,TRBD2,TGTGCCTGGAGTGTAAGGCCTAGCGGGTTCGATACGCAGTATTTT,CAWSVRPSGFDTQYF
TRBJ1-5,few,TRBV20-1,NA,TGCAGTGCTCGTTCCGGCCAGCCCCAGCATTTT,CSARSGQPQHF
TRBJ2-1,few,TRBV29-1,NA,TGCAGCGTTGGGTATGAGCAGTTCTTC,CSVGYEQFF
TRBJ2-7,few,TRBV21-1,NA,TGTGCCAGCGAGCCCGAAATTCGGGAGCAGTACTTC,CASEPEIREQYF
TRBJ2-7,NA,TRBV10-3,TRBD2,TGTGCCATCAGTGGCTTTGGAGCGGGGGTAAACGGTGGAAACGAGCAGTACTTC,CAISGFGAGVNGGNEQYF
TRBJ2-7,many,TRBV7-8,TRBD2,TGTGCCAGCAGCTTTGGTAGCGGGAACTACGAGCAGTACTTC,CASSFGSGNYEQYF
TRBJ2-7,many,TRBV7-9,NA,TGTGCCAGCAGCTTTGGTGGGTCGGAAGTTTACGAGCAGTACTTC,CASSFGGSEVYEQYF
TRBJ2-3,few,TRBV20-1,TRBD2,TGCAGTGCTGCTAGCGGGTTGAGGACAGATACGCAGTATTTT,CSAASGLRTDTQYF
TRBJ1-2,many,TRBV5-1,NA,TGTGCCAGCAGTTTATCCGGGGACTATGGCTACACCTTC,CASSLSGDYGYTF
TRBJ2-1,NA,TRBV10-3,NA,TGTGCCATCAGTCTAGACAGACTCAATGAGCAGTTCTTC,CAISLDRLNEQFF
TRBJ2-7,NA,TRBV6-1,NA,TGTGCCAGCAGTCGAGCTTTCGTGAGCTCCTACGAGCAGTACTTC,CASSRAFVSSYEQYF
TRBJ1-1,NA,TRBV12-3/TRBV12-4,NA,TGTGCCAGCAGTTCGGCAGGGTCGGGCACTGAAGCTTTCTTT,CASSSAGSGTEAFF
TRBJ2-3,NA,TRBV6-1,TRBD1,TGTGCCAGCAGCGCACCGGGACAGGGTGTAGATACGCAGTATTTT,CASSAPGQGVDTQYF
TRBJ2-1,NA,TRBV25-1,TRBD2,TGTGCCAGCAGTGAATGGGCGGGAGGGTTTTACAATGAGCAGTTCTTC,CASSEWAGGFYNEQFF
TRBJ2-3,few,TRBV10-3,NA,TGTGCCATCAGCCCGGGACCCACAGATACGCAGTATTTT,CAISPGPTDTQYF
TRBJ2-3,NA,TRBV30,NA,TGTGCCTGGAACAGGGTTGATACGCAGTATTTT,CAWNRVDTQYF
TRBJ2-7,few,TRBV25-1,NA,TGTGCCAGCAGCGAAAGTTGGGGTGACGAGCAGTACTTC,CASSESWGDEQYF
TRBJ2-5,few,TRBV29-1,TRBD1,TGCAGCGTTGAAAGCACAGAGAGGGGGCGGTTC,CSVESTERGRF
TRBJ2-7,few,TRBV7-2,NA,TGTGCCAGCAGCTTAGGTCCCCTGTATGGCGAGCAGTACTTC,CASSLGPLYGEQYF